The rows below give T cell receptor beta chains drawn from one sample of a study of cytomegalovirus exposure and HLA in healthy donors. Sequencing was performed with immunoSEQ multiplex PCR; in TCRdb, only in-frame clones are kept and a portion is missing. The table records about 140,000 clones, 78% of them present only once. The specimen was PBMCs. The receptor source for this set is a male donor in good health and CMV-seronegative. Both conserved end residues are part of each CDR3. Each record gives: D gene, J gene, V gene, clone size, CDR3 DNA, CDR3 protein. The D gene is left open where the match is weak. Rows may omit the clone size; those that give it use once, few, many or a size class.

D: NA
J: TRBJ2-2
V: TRBV7-9
size: NA
DNA: TGTGCCAGCATCGATGTAGCTCCCGGGGAGCTGTTTTTT
CDR3: CASIDVAPGELFF

D: TRBD1
J: TRBJ1-1
V: TRBV9
size: NA
DNA: TGTGCCAGCAGTGGATCCACAGGGGGGACTGAAGCTTTCTTT
CDR3: CASSGSTGGTEAFF

D: TRBD1
J: TRBJ1-5
V: TRBV29-1
size: NA
DNA: TGCAGCGTTGAATGGGAGGCAGGGGGCTTTAGCAATCAGCCCCAGCATTTT
CDR3: CSVEWEAGGFSNQPQHF

D: NA
J: TRBJ2-7
V: TRBV4-1
size: NA
DNA: TGCGCCAGCAGCCAAGTCTTAGACTACGAGCAGTACTTC
CDR3: CASSQVLDYEQYF

D: TRBD1
J: TRBJ2-7
V: TRBV30
size: NA
DNA: TGTGCCTGGAGTTTCGTGGACAGGGCCTACGAGCAGTACTTC
CDR3: CAWSFVDRAYEQYF

D: TRBD1
J: TRBJ1-5
V: TRBV30
size: NA
DNA: TGTGCCTGGGCGGGACAGTATAGCAATCAGCCCCAGCATTTT
CDR3: CAWAGQYSNQPQHF

D: TRBD1
J: TRBJ2-1
V: TRBV5-1
size: NA
DNA: TGCGCCAGCAGCTCCCGGGACAGGGGGTATGAGCAGTTCTTC
CDR3: CASSSRDRGYEQFF

D: TRBD2
J: TRBJ2-3
V: TRBV27
size: NA
DNA: TGTGCCAGCAGTATAACTAGCGGGGGGAACACAGATACGCAGTATTTT
CDR3: CASSITSGGNTDTQYF

D: TRBD1
J: TRBJ1-2
V: TRBV6-5
size: NA
DNA: TGTGCCAGCAGTTCAGGGGGGAGCGGCTACACCTTC
CDR3: CASSSGGSGYTF

D: NA
J: TRBJ2-5
V: TRBV5-1
size: few
DNA: TGCGCCAGCAGCTTTACAGGGTTTTGGAAAGAGACCCAGTACTTC
CDR3: CASSFTGFWKETQYF

D: TRBD2
J: TRBJ2-1
V: TRBV5-5
size: once
DNA: TGTGCCAGCAGCACCTTACCGGGACTAGCGGAGTACAATGAGCAGTTCTTC
CDR3: CASSTLPGLAEYNEQFF

D: NA
J: TRBJ1-2
V: TRBV19
size: once
DNA: TGTGCCAGTAGCACGGGGGGGGATAACTATGGCTACACCTTC
CDR3: CASSTGGDNYGYTF

D: TRBD1
J: TRBJ2-1
V: TRBV11-3
size: NA
DNA: TGTGCCAGCAGCCAGGGACAGGGTCCCAATGAGCAGTTCTTC
CDR3: CASSQGQGPNEQFF

D: TRBD2
J: TRBJ2-7
V: TRBV7-9
size: NA
DNA: TGTGCCAGCAGCTTCACTAGCGGGGCCTACGAGCAGTACTTC
CDR3: CASSFTSGAYEQYF

D: NA
J: TRBJ2-1
V: TRBV25-1
size: NA
DNA: TGTGCCAGCAGTGATCCCTACAGGAGCCCCCAGTTCTTC
CDR3: CASSDPYRSPQFF

D: TRBD1
J: TRBJ1-1
V: TRBV15
size: NA
DNA: TGTGCCACCAGCAGGGGGACAGGAGAGAACACTGAAGCTTTCTTT
CDR3: CATSRGTGENTEAFF

D: TRBD2
J: TRBJ2-1
V: TRBV30
size: NA
DNA: TGTGCCTGGTGGGTGAGGACTAGTGGGGGTTCGGAGCAGTTCTTC
CDR3: CAWWVRTSGGSEQFF

D: TRBD2
J: TRBJ2-7
V: TRBV7-9
size: once
DNA: TGTGCCAGCAGCTCAACTAGCGAAGCGGGGAGCTACGAGCAGTACTTC
CDR3: CASSSTSEAGSYEQYF

D: TRBD1
J: TRBJ1-1
V: TRBV11-2
size: NA
DNA: TGTGCCAGCAGCGACAGGGGCCCAGAGACTGAAGCTTTCTTT
CDR3: CASSDRGPETEAFF

D: NA
J: TRBJ2-7
V: TRBV29-1
size: NA
DNA: TGCAGCGTTGCTAGTACCCCCTACGAGCAGTACTTC
CDR3: CSVASTPYEQYF

D: TRBD2
J: TRBJ2-2
V: TRBV5-1
size: NA
DNA: TGCGCCAGCAGCTTGTGGGCTAGCGGGGCACCGGACACCGGGGAGCTGTTTTTT
CDR3: CASSLWASGAPDTGELFF

D: NA
J: TRBJ1-1
V: TRBV10-3
size: NA
DNA: TGTGCCACAATGCCTAATCAGAACACTGAAGCTTTCTTT
CDR3: CATMPNQNTEAFF

D: TRBD1
J: TRBJ2-7
V: TRBV10-1
size: NA
DNA: TGCGCCAGCAGCTTGACGACAGGGTATAACGAGCAGTACTTC
CDR3: CASSLTTGYNEQYF